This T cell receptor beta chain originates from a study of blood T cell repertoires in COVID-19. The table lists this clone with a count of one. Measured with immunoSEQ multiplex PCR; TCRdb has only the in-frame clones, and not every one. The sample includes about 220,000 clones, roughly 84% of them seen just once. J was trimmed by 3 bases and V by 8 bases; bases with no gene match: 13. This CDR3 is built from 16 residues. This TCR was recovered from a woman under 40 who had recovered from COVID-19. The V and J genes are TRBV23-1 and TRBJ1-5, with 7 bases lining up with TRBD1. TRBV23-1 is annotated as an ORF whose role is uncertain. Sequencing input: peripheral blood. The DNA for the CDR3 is TGCGCCAGCCGAATCTCCGGGACAGTCTACAATCAGCCCCAGCATTTT. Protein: CASRISGTVYNQPQHF.